This TCR beta chain was captured by sequencing in a study of identical twins. MiXCR, applied by TCRdb to the 5' RACE reads, yields one record per CDR3 protein. The sample holds some 330,000 distinct CDR3 sequences, approximately 8.8% seen once. Germline V gene lookup returns CDR1 LGHDT and CDR2 YNNKEL (reference sequence). V lost 1 base and J lost 1; bases outside the gene matches: 3. This CDR3 comprises 15 residues. The table lists this clonotype with a few counts. The chain uses TRBV3-1 and TRBJ2-7; 8 nucleotides align to TRBD1. The TCR was taken from a woman aged 45-65 years in good health. Source material: naive T cells sorted from blood. The CDR3 nucleotides read TGTGCCAGCAGCCAAGGCGGGACAGGATCCTACGAGCAGTACTTC. This translates into CASSQGGTGSYEQYF.